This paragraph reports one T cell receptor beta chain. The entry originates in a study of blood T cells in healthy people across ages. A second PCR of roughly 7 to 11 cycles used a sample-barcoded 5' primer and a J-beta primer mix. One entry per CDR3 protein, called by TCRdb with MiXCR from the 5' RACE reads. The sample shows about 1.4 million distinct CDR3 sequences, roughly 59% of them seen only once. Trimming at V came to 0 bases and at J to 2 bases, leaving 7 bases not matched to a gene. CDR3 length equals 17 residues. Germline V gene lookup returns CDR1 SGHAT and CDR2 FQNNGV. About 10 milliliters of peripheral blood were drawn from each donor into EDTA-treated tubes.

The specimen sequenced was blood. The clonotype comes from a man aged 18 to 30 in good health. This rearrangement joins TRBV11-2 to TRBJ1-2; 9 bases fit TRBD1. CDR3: CASSLDGSGQGNYGYTF. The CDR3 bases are TGTGCCAGCAGCTTAGATGGGTCTGGACAGGGGAACTATGGCTACACCTTC.